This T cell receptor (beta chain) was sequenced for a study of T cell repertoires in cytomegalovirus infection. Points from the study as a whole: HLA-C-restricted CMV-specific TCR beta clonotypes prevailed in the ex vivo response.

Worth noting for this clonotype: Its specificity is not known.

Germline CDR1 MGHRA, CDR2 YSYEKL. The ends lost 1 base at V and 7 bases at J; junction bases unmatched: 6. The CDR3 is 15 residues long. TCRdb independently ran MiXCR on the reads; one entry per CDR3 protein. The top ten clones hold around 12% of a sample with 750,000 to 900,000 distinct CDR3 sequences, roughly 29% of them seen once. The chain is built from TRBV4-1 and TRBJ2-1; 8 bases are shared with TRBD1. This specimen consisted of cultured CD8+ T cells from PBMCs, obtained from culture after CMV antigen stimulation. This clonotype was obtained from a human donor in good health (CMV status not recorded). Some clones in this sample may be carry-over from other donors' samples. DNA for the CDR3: TGCGCCAGCAGCCAAGGGACAGGGAGAATGAATGAGCAGTTCTTC. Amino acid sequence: CASSQGTGRMNEQFF.